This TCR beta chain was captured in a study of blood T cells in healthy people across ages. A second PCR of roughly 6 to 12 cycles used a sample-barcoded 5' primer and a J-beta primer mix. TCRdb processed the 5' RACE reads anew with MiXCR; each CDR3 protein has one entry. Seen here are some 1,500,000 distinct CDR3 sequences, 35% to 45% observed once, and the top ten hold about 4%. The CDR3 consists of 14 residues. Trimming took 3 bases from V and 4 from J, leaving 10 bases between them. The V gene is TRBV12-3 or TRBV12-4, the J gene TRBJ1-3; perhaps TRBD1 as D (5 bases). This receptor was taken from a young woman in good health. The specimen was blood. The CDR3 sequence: CASSFSGTGNTIYF. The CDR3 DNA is TGTGCCAGCAGTTTTTCAGGGACGGGAAACACCATATATTTT.